These T cell receptor beta chains were read from a single sample in a study of blood T cell repertoires in COVID-19. Some clones are missing from TCRdb's copy, which holds only in-frame ones; the method was immunoSEQ multiplex PCR. The table shows around 70,000 clones, with roughly 81% occurring only once. The source material was peripheral blood. All receptors derive from a man aged 65-85 years with acute or convalescent COVID-19. The CDR3 runs from the conserved cysteine through the conserved F or W. A D gene is named only where the DNA matches it firmly. Clone sizes are given selectively: once, few, many, or a class where the clone is expanded.

J	D	V	size	DNA	CDR3
TRBJ2-2	-	TRBV6-6	-	TGTGCCAGCAGTCCCGCGAGGGGTGGAGGGGCAACCGGGGAGCTGTTTTTT	CASSPARGGGATGELFF
TRBJ1-5	TRBD1	TRBV18	few	TGTGCCAGCTCACCTGGGACAGGGGGTCAGCCCCAGCATTTT	CASSPGTGGQPQHF
TRBJ1-6	-	TRBV27	-	TGTGCCAGCAGTTTAGGCCAGGTTAATTCACCCCTCCACTTT	CASSLGQVNSPLHF
TRBJ2-7	-	TRBV7-8	once	TGTGCCAGCAGCCCGATGAGCGCCAGCTACGAGCAGTACTTC	CASSPMSASYEQYF
TRBJ1-2	-	TRBV6-6	-	TGTGCCAGCAGACCGGGAGGGGATACAAGAGGCTACACCTTC	CASRPGGDTRGYTF
TRBJ2-7	TRBD1	TRBV3-1/TRBV3-2	-	TGTGCCAGCAGCCAGGTGCCACAGGGGGCTGGGGTAGAGCAGTACTTC	CASSQVPQGAGVEQYF
TRBJ1-2	-	TRBV5-1	-	TGCGCCAGTACGGACAGCACCTATGGCTACACCTTC	CASTDSTYGYTF
TRBJ1-1	-	TRBV12-3/TRBV12-4	-	TGTGCCAGCAGTTTAATTGGGAGGGCTGAAGCTTTCTTT	CASSLIGRAEAFF
TRBJ2-1	TRBD2	TRBV7-2	-	TGTGCCAGCAGCTTAGAAGCGGGGGGGTCCTTCTCCTACAATGAGCAGTTCTTC	CASSLEAGGSFSYNEQFF
TRBJ2-7	TRBD1	TRBV18	-	TGTGCCAGCTCCAGGTGGGACAGTGACGAGCAGTACTTC	CASSRWDSDEQYF
TRBJ1-5	-	TRBV19	-	TGTGCCAGTAGTATAGTAGATAGCAATCAGCCCCAGCATTTT	CASSIVDSNQPQHF
TRBJ2-2	-	TRBV28	-	TGTGCCAGCAGGGCGACAGTACAGGACACCGGGGAGCTGTTTTTT	CASRATVQDTGELFF
TRBJ1-5	-	TRBV7-2	-	TGTGCCAGCAGCACTCAAGGGGGAAGGGGCAATCAGCCCCAGCATTTT	CASSTQGGRGNQPQHF
TRBJ2-1	TRBD1	TRBV29-1	-	TGCAGCGTTGTCGGGGACAGGAGCTCCTACAATGAGCAGTTCTTC	CSVVGDRSSYNEQFF
TRBJ2-1	TRBD2	TRBV19	-	TGTGCCAGTAGTATAGTAGCGGGGCTGGATGAGCAGTTCTTC	CASSIVAGLDEQFF
TRBJ2-1	TRBD2	TRBV2	-	TGTGCCAGCAGTTTCCAGACTAGCGGGAGCGGGGATGAGCAGTTCTTC	CASSFQTSGSGDEQFF
TRBJ2-1	-	TRBV7-9	-	TGTGCCAGCAGCTTACTGGCAGGAGGCAAGGGTGAGCAGTTCTTC	CASSLLAGGKGEQFF
TRBJ2-7	-	TRBV29-1	-	TGCAGCGTTTCTGGACAGTCCTACGAGCAGTACTTC	CSVSGQSYEQYF
TRBJ2-5	TRBD2	TRBV30	-	TGTGCCTGGACATCGGGAGGCTTGAGGGAGACCCAGTACTTC	CAWTSGGLRETQYF
TRBJ2-3	TRBD2	TRBV6-1	few	TGTGCCAGCAGTGAACGCCAGCGGGGGAAAACAGATACGCAGTATTTT	CASSERQRGKTDTQYF
TRBJ1-5	-	TRBV27	-	TGTGCCAGCAGTTTTACGGGTGTAGGTCAGCCCCAGCATTTT	CASSFTGVGQPQHF
TRBJ2-7	-	TRBV9	-	TGTGCCAGCAGCGGTGGGAGCGGCCCCTACGAGCAGTACTTC	CASSGGSGPYEQYF
TRBJ2-1	TRBD2	TRBV9	-	TGTGCCAGCAGCGTTGGACTAGCGGGATACAATGAGCAGTTCTTC	CASSVGLAGYNEQFF
TRBJ1-4	-	TRBV9	-	TGTGCCAGCAGCACCTACTCGTCGAATGAAAAACTGTTTTTT	CASSTYSSNEKLFF
TRBJ1-1	-	TRBV5-1	-	TGCGCCAGCAGCTTGAGCGGGTACACTGAAGCTTTCTTT	CASSLSGYTEAFF
TRBJ1-5	TRBD1	TRBV19	once	TGTGCCAGTAGTCATAGAGGACAGGGGGCAAATAGCAATCAGCCCCAGCATTTT	CASSHRGQGANSNQPQHF